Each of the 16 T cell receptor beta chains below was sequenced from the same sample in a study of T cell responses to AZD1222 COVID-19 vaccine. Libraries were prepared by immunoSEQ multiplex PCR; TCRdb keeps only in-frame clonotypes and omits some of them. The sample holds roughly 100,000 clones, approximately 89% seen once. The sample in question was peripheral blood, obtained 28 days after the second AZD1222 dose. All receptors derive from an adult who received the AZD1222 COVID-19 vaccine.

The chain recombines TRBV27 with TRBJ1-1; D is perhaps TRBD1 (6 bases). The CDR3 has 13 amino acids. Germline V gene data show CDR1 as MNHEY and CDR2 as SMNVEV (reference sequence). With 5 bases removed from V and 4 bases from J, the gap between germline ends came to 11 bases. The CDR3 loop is CASSTGSSTEAFF. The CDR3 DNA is TGTGCCAGCAGTACAGGGTCCTCCACTGAAGCTTTCTTT.

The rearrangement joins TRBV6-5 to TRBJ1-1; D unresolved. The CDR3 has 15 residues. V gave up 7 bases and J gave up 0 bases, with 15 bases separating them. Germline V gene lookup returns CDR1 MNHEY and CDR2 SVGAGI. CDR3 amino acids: CASIKLGFMNTEAFF. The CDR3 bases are TGTGCCAGCATCAAATTAGGGTTCATGAACACTGAAGCTTTCTTT.

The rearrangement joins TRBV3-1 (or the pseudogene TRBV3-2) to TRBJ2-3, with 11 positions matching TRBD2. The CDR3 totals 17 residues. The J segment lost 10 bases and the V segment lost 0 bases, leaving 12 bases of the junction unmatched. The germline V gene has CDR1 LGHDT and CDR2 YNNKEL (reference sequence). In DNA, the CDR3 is TGTGCCAGCAGCCAAGAGACTAGCGGGACGATTCAGGTTGCGCAGTATTTT. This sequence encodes CASSQETSGTIQVAQYF.

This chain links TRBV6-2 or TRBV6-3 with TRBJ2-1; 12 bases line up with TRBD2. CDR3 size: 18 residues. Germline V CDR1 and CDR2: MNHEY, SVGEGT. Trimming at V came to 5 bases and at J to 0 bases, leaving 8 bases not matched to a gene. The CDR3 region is CASSGLAGRGSSYNEQFF. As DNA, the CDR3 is TGTGCCAGCAGTGGACTAGCGGGACGGGGCTCCTCCTACAATGAGCAGTTCTTC.

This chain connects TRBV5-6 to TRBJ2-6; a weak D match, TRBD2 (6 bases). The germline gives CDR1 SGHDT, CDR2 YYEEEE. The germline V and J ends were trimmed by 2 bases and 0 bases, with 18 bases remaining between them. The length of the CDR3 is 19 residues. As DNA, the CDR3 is TGTGCCAGCAGCTTTTTCGGGAGCCCCTTGGGCTCTGGGGCCAACGTCCTGACTTTC. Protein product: CASSFFGSPLGSGANVLTF.

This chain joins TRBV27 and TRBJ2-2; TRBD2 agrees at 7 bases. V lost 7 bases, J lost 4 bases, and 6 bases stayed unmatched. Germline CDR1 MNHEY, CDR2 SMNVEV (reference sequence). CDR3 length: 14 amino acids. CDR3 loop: CASNSGGSTGELFF. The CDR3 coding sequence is TGTGCCAGCAACTCGGGGGGTAGCACCGGGGAGCTGTTTTTT.

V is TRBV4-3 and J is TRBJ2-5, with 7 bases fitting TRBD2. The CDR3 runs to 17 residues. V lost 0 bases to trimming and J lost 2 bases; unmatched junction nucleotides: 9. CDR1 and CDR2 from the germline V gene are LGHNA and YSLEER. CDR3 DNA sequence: TGCGCCAGCAGCCAAGATCGGGGGGTAGCGGCACAAGAGACCCAGTACTTC. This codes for CASSQDRGVAAQETQYF.

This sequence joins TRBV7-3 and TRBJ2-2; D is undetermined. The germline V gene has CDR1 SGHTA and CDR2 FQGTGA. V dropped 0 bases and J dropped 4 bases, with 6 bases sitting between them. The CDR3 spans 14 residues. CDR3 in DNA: TGTGCCAGCAGCTTAACAACGGTCACCGGGGAGCTGTTTTTT. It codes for CASSLTTVTGELFF.

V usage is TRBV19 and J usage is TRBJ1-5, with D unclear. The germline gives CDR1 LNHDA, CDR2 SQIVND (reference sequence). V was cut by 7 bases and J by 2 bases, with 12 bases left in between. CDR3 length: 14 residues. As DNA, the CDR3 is TGTGCCAGTAAAGTGGTAGACGGCAATCAGCCCCAGCATTTT. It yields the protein CASKVVDGNQPQHF.

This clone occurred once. CDR3 nucleotides: TGTGCCACCAGCAGAGATATGACAGGTTCGGATACGCAGTATTTT. Its protein product is CATSRDMTGSDTQYF. V and J are TRBV15 and TRBJ2-3, with D possibly matching TRBD1 (6 bases). Germline CDR1 is LNHNV and CDR2 is YYDKDF (reference sequence). The length of the CDR3 is 15 residues. Trimming took 0 bases from V and 6 from J, leaving 13 bases between them.

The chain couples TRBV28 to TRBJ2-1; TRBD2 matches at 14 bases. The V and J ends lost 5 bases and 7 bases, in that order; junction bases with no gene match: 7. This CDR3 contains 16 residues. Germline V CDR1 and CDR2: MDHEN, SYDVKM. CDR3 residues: CASSPRTSGRINEQFF. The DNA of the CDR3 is TGTGCCAGCAGTCCCCGGACTAGCGGGAGGATTAATGAGCAGTTCTTC.

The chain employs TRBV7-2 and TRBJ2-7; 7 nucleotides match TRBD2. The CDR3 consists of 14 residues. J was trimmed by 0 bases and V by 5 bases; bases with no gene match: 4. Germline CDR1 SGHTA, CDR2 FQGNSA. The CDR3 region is CASSIGLDSYEQYF. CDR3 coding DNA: TGTGCCAGCAGCATCGGACTAGACTCCTACGAGCAGTACTTC.

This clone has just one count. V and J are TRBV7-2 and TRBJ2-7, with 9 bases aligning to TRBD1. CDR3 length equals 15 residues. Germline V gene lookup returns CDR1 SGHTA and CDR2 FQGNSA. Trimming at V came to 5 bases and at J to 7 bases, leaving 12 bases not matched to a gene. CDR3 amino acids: CASSVQGALLGEQYF. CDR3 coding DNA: TGTGCCAGCAGCGTACAGGGGGCCCTGTTGGGGGAGCAGTACTTC.

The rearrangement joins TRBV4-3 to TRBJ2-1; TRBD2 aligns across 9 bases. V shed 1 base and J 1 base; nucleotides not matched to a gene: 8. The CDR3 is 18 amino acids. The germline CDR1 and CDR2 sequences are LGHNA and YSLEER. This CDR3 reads CASSQVVAGAMSYNEQFF. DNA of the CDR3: TGCGCCAGCAGCCAAGTTGTAGCGGGGGCGATGTCCTACAATGAGCAGTTCTTC.

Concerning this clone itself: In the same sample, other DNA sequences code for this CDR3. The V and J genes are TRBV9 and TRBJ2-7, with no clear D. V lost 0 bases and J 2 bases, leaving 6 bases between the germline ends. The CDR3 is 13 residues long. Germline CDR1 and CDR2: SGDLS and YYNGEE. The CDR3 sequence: CASSVDSAYEQYF. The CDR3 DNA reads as TGTGCCAGCAGCGTAGACTCAGCCTACGAGCAGTACTTC.

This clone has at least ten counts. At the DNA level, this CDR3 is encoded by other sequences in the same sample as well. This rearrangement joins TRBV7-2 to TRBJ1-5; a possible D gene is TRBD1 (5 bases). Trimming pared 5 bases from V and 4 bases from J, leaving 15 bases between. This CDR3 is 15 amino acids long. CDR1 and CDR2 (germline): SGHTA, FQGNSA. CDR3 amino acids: CASSGLWGSNQPQHF. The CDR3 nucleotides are TGTGCCAGCAGCGGGTTGTGGGGGTCGAATCAGCCCCAGCATTTT.